This entry lists 21 T cell receptor beta chains sequenced from one sample in a study of OX40 agonist ivuxolimab in advanced cancers. This table comes from immunoSEQ multiplex PCR, and its TCRdb copy is limited to in-frame clones, with some not included. The table lists some 90,000 clones, about 89% of them singletons. Here the sequenced sample was CD4+ or CD8+ T cells sorted from blood, taken in a trial of the OX40 agonist ivuxolimab. These receptors came from an adult with an advanced solid tumor such as melanoma, head and neck, liver or kidney cancer.

The chain carries TRBV27 and TRBJ1-2, with unresolved D. V lost 6 bases and J lost 4, with 21 bases in between. The CDR3 covers 16 residues. CDR1 and CDR2 from the germline V gene are MNHEY and SMNVEV (reference sequence). The CDR3 coding sequence is TGTGCCAGCAGGACCATTACACGGGGAGCCGTCTATGGCTACACCTTC. Translation: CASRTITRGAVYGYTF.

The chain joins TRBV5-1 to TRBJ2-2; unclear D gene. The ends were cut back, 4 bases at V and 0 bases at J, with 10 bases in the middle. CDR3 length: 15 amino acids. Per germline, CDR1 SGHRS and CDR2 YFSETQ. CDR3 protein: CASSPPAANTGELFF. CDR3 sequence (DNA): TGCGCCAGCAGCCCTCCGGCCGCGAACACCGGGGAGCTGTTTTTT.

V is TRBV9 and J is TRBJ2-1; D may be TRBD2 (6 bases). V lost 0 bases, J lost 0 bases, and 13 bases lay in between. This CDR3 comprises 17 residues. Germline assignment: CDR1 SGDLS and CDR2 YYNGEE. The CDR3 loop reads CASSVGGVDNSYNEQFF. The DNA for the CDR3 is TGTGCCAGCAGCGTAGGGGGGGTGGACAACTCCTACAATGAGCAGTTCTTC.

This clone was counted at least ten times. This chain uses TRBV28 with TRBJ1-5; maybe TRBD1 (5 bases). In germline, CDR1 is MDHEN, CDR2 SYDVKM. V was clipped by 3 bases and J by 7 bases, with 19 bases between them. There are 16 residues in the CDR3. The CDR3 region is CASSFVDLQGGQPQHF. CDR3 nucleotides: TGTGCCAGCAGTTTTGTGGATTTGCAGGGAGGACAGCCCCAGCATTTT.

This clone was recorded a few times. The chain has TRBV10-3 and TRBJ2-1; 14 positions match TRBD2. Germline CDR1 is ENHRY and CDR2 is SYGVKD. After removal of 6 bases from V and 5 bases from J, the junction contained 6 bases not matched to a gene. This CDR3 region has 16 residues. The CDR3 here is CAIRGTSGRSNNEQFF. CDR3 coding DNA: TGTGCCATCAGAGGGACTAGCGGGAGATCGAACAATGAGCAGTTCTTC.

DNA of the CDR3: TGTGCCTGGACCCCCCCCGCGGGGCAGGTAGGCAATCAGCCCCAGCATTTT. Translation gives CAWTPPAGQVGNQPQHF. The chain carries TRBV30 and TRBJ1-5; tentative D call: TRBD1 (5 bases). The CDR3 extends over 17 amino acids. Looked up from germline, CDR1 is GTSNPN and CDR2 is SVGIG (reference sequence). V was pared by 4 bases and J by 2 bases, with 21 bases between. The variable domain in full, completed from reference TRBV30 and TRBJ1-5, reads SQTIHQWPATLVQPVGSPLSLECTVEGTSNPNLYWYRQAAGRGLQLLFYSVGIGQISSEVPQNLSASRPQDRQFILSSKKLLLSDSGFYLCAWTPPAGQVGNQPQHFGDGTRLSIL.

This chain links TRBV30 with TRBJ2-7; TRBD1 might be the D (6 bases). The germline CDR1 and CDR2 sequences are GTSNPN and SVGIG (reference sequence). This CDR3 spans 17 amino acids. Trimming removed 7 bases from V and 0 bases from J, with 25 bases in between. The CDR3 bases are TGTGCCTTCCGACCTGGATTTATAACAGGGAGCTCCTACGAGCAGTACTTC. Its translation: CAFRPGFITGSSYEQYF.

The rearrangement links TRBV5-4 to TRBJ2-7, with TRBD1 matching 10 bases. The CDR3 contains 16 residues. The V gene's germline CDR1 is SGHNT and CDR2 YYREEE (reference sequence). The V and J ends lost 4 bases and 5 bases, in that order; junction bases with no gene match: 12. CDR3 loop: CASSGRTGGPRDEQYF. The CDR3 nucleotides are TGTGCCAGCAGCGGGCGGACAGGGGGACCTCGGGACGAGCAGTACTTC.

This chain uses TRBV10-3 with TRBJ2-3; 14 bases are shared with TRBD2. V was pared by 5 bases and J by 3 bases, with 4 bases of the junction left unmatched. The CDR3 runs 16 residues. Per the germline V gene, CDR1 is ENHRY and CDR2 is SYGVKD. CDR3 protein: CAISRGLAGATDTQYF. In nucleotides, the CDR3 is TGTGCCATCAGTAGGGGACTAGCGGGAGCTACAGATACGCAGTATTTT.

The chain has TRBV30 and TRBJ1-4; 8 bases agree with TRBD1. Germline loops: CDR1 GTSNPN, CDR2 SVGIG (reference sequence). The CDR3 covers 15 residues. V lost 3 bases, J lost 4 bases, and 7 bases stayed unmatched. The CDR3 coding sequence is TGTGCCTGGAGCCCTCTCGGACAGGGTAATGAAAAACTGTTTTTT. Translated: CAWSPLGQGNEKLFF.

Here the CDR3 reads CASSSAGGQGEREQFF. In DNA, the CDR3 is TGTGCCAGCAGCTCCGCCGGGGGACAGGGTGAACGGGAGCAGTTCTTC. The rearrangement links TRBV5-6 to TRBJ2-1, with 9 bases lining up with TRBD1. Germline V gene lookup returns CDR1 SGHDT and CDR2 YYEEEE. The CDR3 has 16 amino acids. The ends lost 3 bases at V and 10 bases at J; junction bases unmatched: 14.

The chain links TRBV5-7 to TRBJ2-5, with TRBD2 matching over 8 bases. TRBV5-7 is labeled an ORF, and its function is uncertain. The trim removed 4 bases at V and 5 bases at J, leaving 10 bases unmatched. The CDR3 totals 15 residues. For the CDR3, the DNA is TGTGCCAGCAGCGGAATAGCGGGATTCGGGGAGACCCAGTACTTC. Translating it yields CASSGIAGFGETQYF.

This clone was recorded only once. The chain links TRBV5-1 to TRBJ1-1, with D maybe TRBD1 (5 bases). Trimming removed 4 bases at V and 4 bases at J, with 14 bases between. This CDR3 is built from 14 residues. Germline CDR1 and CDR2: SGHRS and YFSETQ. CDR3 amino acids: CASSAGTLGTEAFF. CDR3 nucleotides: TGCGCCAGCAGCGCCGGGACCCTGGGCACTGAAGCTTTCTTT.

V is TRBV7-2 and J is TRBJ2-1, with 12 bases fitting TRBD2. The CDR3 contains 15 residues. With 0 bases clipped from V and 8 bases from J, the junction kept 2 bases outside the gene matches. Germline lookup yields CDR1 SGHTA and CDR2 FQGNSA. The CDR3 loop is CASSLATSGSDEQFF. The CDR3 DNA reads as TGTGCCAGCAGCTTAGCGACTAGCGGGAGCGATGAGCAGTTCTTC.

The V call is TRBV5-1, the J call TRBJ1-2; 8 nucleotides agree with TRBD1. Trimming cost V 4 bases and J 2 bases; bases outside gene matches: 4. This CDR3 has 14 residues. CDR1 and CDR2 (germline): SGHRS, YFSETQ. The CDR3 sequence is CASSTGQGNYGYTF. In nucleotides, the CDR3 is TGCGCCAGCAGCACTGGACAGGGAAACTATGGCTACACCTTC. The full variable domain, its missing parts supplied by reference TRBV5-1 and TRBJ1-2, is KAGVTQTPRYLIKTRGQQVTLSCSPISGHRSVSWYQQTPGQGLQFLFEYFSETQRNKGNFPGRFSGRQFSNSRSEMNVSTLELGDSALYLCASSTGQGNYGYTFGSGTRLTVV.

The chain links TRBV29-1 to TRBJ1-1; unclear D gene. Germline V lookup: CDR1 SQVTM, CDR2 ANQGSEA. CDR3 size: 11 residues. The ends were cut back, 7 bases at V and 1 base at J, with 7 bases in the middle. CDR3 protein: CSARGNTEAFF. DNA of the CDR3: TGCAGCGCCCGGGGGAACACTGAAGCTTTCTTT. Supplemented by reference TRBV29-1 and TRBJ1-1, the full variable domain reads SAVISQKPSRDICQRGTSLTIQCQVDSQVTMMFWYRQQPGQSLTLIATANQGSEATYESGFVIDKFPISRPNLTFSTLTVSNMSPEDSSIYLCSARGNTEAFFGQGTRLTVV.

The rearrangement uses TRBV27 and TRBJ1-1, with D unresolved. CDR1 is MNHEY, CDR2 SMNVEV, per germline (reference sequence). Between the trimmed V and J ends, which lost 6 bases and 0 bases, there was a span of 14 bases. There are 15 residues in the CDR3. The CDR3 DNA reads TGTGCCAGCAGCTTTGTGGGCCCCATGAACACTGAAGCTTTCTTT. This gives the protein CASSFVGPMNTEAFF.

This clone appeared once. CDR3 protein: CASSLLGLAGADTQYF. The CDR3 DNA reads TGCGCCAGCAGCTTGCTGGGACTAGCGGGAGCAGATACGCAGTATTTT. The chain joins TRBV5-1 to TRBJ2-3; TRBD2 matches at 14 bases. The CDR3 is 16 residues long. Germline V gives CDR1 SGHRS, CDR2 YFSETQ. V trimming: 1 base; J trimming: 4 bases; junction bases outside the gene matches: 2. Based on the CDR3 plus reference TRBV5-1 and TRBJ2-3, the full variable domain is KAGVTQTPRYLIKTRGQQVTLSCSPISGHRSVSWYQQTPGQGLQFLFEYFSETQRNKGNFPGRFSGRQFSNSRSEMNVSTLELGDSALYLCASSLLGLAGADTQYFGPGTRLTVL.

The chain is built from TRBV6-5 and TRBJ1-4; D might be TRBD1 (5 bases). Germline CDR1 MNHEY, CDR2 SVGAGI. The CDR3 loop spans 15 amino acids. V lost 5 bases to trimming and J lost 7 bases, with 17 bases between them. DNA for the CDR3: TGTGCCAGCAGTACCAAATCAGGGTTAGGTGAAAAACTGTTTTTT. Amino acid sequence: CASSTKSGLGEKLFF.

J is TRBJ2-5 and V is TRBV5-6, with D uncertain. Germline V gene sequence: CDR1 SGHDT, CDR2 YYEEEE. Trimming removed 4 bases from V and 1 base from J, with 8 bases in between. The length of the CDR3 is 13 residues. This CDR3 reads CASSPAPQETQYF. CDR3 DNA sequence: TGTGCCAGCAGCCCAGCACCCCAAGAGACCCAGTACTTC.

The V call is TRBV30, the J call TRBJ2-2; 7 nucleotides line up with TRBD1. Losses at the gene ends were 3 bases for V and 6 bases for J; bases not matched to a gene: 4. Germline CDR1 is GTSNPN and CDR2 is SVGIG (reference sequence). There are 13 residues in the CDR3. The CDR3, as DNA: TGTGCCTGGAGGAGACAGGGCCCCGGGGAGCTGTTTTTT. The encoded protein is CAWRRQGPGELFF. Using reference TRBV30 and TRBJ2-2 for the parts outside the CDR3, the full variable domain is SQTIHQWPATLVQPVGSPLSLECTVEGTSNPNLYWYRQAAGRGLQLLFYSVGIGQISSEVPQNLSASRPQDRQFILSSKKLLLSDSGFYLCAWRRQGPGELFFGEGSRLTVL.